This T cell receptor beta chain is from a study of cytomegalovirus exposure and HLA in healthy donors. As for the study in general: One earlier analysis, a look at 180 million or so T cells, found about 110 million unique TCR beta sequences.

Points on this clone: Its matching antigen is unknown.

Primers: 60 Vbeta forward and 13 Jbeta reverse. Libraries were prepared by immunoSEQ multiplex PCR; TCRdb keeps only in-frame clonotypes and omits some of them. The sample gives some 200,000 clones, approximately 85% of which show up once; approximately 1.5% is in the top ten. Germline values: CDR1 LNHDA, CDR2 SQIVND (reference sequence). There are 13 residues in the CDR3. The V and J ends lost 7 bases and 6 bases, in that order; junction bases with no gene match: 5. Study results and caveats: Associated with cytomegalovirus, according to the listing, were 164 TCR beta chains.

Sample: PBMCs. The V and J genes are TRBV19 and TRBJ1-5; 8 positions agree with TRBD1. The origin of this receptor is a girl between 10 and 17 years old in good health and CMV-seropositive. In nucleotides, the CDR3 is TGTGCCAGTATGGACAGGGTAGGTCAGCCCCAGCATTTT. Protein: CASMDRVGQPQHF.